Each of the 28 T cell receptor beta chains below was sequenced from the same sample in a study of Tregs in tolerant kidney transplant recipients. Profiled with immunoSEQ multiplex PCR; TCRdb holds only in-frame clones, not every one. This table has more than 550 clones, over 85% appearing once. For these TCRs, the target antigens are not known. The material was Tregs from blood cultured with allogeneic cells, obtained before the transplant. The receptor set was obtained from a human patient who received a combined kidney and bone marrow transplant.

The V and J genes are TRBV7-2 and TRBJ2-2; 13 bases match TRBD2. In germline, CDR1 is SGHTA, CDR2 FQGNSA. Trimming cost V 5 bases and J 4 bases; bases outside gene matches: 7. The CDR3 totals 17 residues. CDR3 sequence: CASSRETSGRFTGELFF. The CDR3 nucleotides read TGTGCCAGCAGCCGAGAGACTAGCGGGAGGTTCACCGGGGAGCTGTTTTTT.

This chain uses TRBV7-2 with TRBJ2-3; TRBD1 matches at 7 bases. V lost 3 bases, J lost 0 bases, and 0 bases stayed unmatched. Looked up from germline, CDR1 is SGHTA and CDR2 is FQGNSA. The CDR3 runs to 14 residues. The CDR3 here is CASSLGQSTDTQYF. In DNA form, the CDR3 reads TGTGCCAGCAGCTTGGGACAGAGCACAGATACGCAGTATTTT.

The rearrangement uses TRBV4-3 and TRBJ2-2; no reliable D call. Germline assignment: CDR1 LGHNA and CDR2 YSLEER. The CDR3 loop spans 16 amino acids. Trimming took 3 bases from V and 0 from J, leaving 11 bases between them. CDR3 loop: CASSHEPVANTGELFF. CDR3 in DNA: TGCGCCAGCAGCCACGAGCCAGTCGCGAACACCGGGGAGCTGTTTTTT.

The rearrangement uses TRBV4-1 and TRBJ2-7; possible D gene TRBD2, 6 bases. Trimming removed 0 bases at V and 6 bases at J, with 15 bases between. This CDR3 has 15 residues. Germline CDR1 and CDR2: MGHRA and YSYEKL. As DNA, the CDR3 is TGCGCCAGCAGCCAAGATAGGGGACTCCCGGGCGAGCAGTACTTC. It yields the protein CASSQDRGLPGEQYF.

V gene TRBV7-8 combines with J gene TRBJ2-3, with D possibly matching TRBD2 (5 bases). This CDR3 is 15 amino acids long. V was pared by 5 bases and J by 3 bases, with 15 bases between. CDR1 is SGHVS and CDR2 is FQNEAQ in the germline V gene. The CDR3 loop is CASSQGGYRTDTQYF. CDR3 DNA sequence: TGTGCCAGCAGCCAAGGAGGCTACCGGACAGATACGCAGTATTTT.

This sequence joins TRBV19 and TRBJ2-1; 11 bases align to TRBD2. The V gene's germline CDR1 is LNHDA and CDR2 SQIVND (reference sequence). V shed 0 bases and J 4 bases; nucleotides not matched to a gene: 5. The CDR3 totals 17 residues. CDR3 coding DNA: TGTGCCAGTAGTATAGATCTGACTAGCGGGACGTACAATGAGCAGTTCTTC. The encoded protein is CASSIDLTSGTYNEQFF.

This clone showed up just a few times. The V call is TRBV11-2, the J call TRBJ2-1, with TRBD2 matching 13 bases. Germline CDR1 SGHAT, CDR2 FQNNGV. V lost 5 bases and J lost 7; bases outside the gene matches: 5. The CDR3 has 15 residues. The CDR3 coding sequence is TGTGCCAGCAGCCCGTGGACTAGCGGGAGAAATGAGCAGTTCTTC. It encodes CASSPWTSGRNEQFF.

The V gene is TRBV28, the J gene TRBJ1-2; D ambiguous. Germline CDR1 is MDHEN and CDR2 is SYDVKM. V lost 2 bases, J lost 8 bases, and 15 bases lay in between. The CDR3 runs to 14 residues. CDR3 protein: CASSLLAVESGYTF. As DNA, the CDR3 is TGTGCCAGCAGTTTACTAGCGGTAGAGAGCGGCTACACCTTC.

The chain uses TRBV6-1 and TRBJ2-7; D possibly corresponds to TRBD1 (6 bases). Germline V gene data show CDR1 as MNHNS and CDR2 as SASEGT. Trimming took off 6 bases at V and 2 bases at J, with 11 bases between the two ends. This CDR3 has 13 amino acids. CDR3 coding DNA: TGTGCCAGCAGAGGGGACAAAGCCTACGAGCAGTACTTC. It translates to CASRGDKAYEQYF.

The chain is built from TRBV2 and TRBJ2-2; D is ambiguous. This CDR3 has 11 amino acids. CDR1 is SNHLY and CDR2 is FYNNEI in the germline V gene. Deletions cut 3 bases from V and 7 bases from J, with 3 bases between. The CDR3 DNA reads as TGTGCCAGCAGTGACTTCGGGGAGCTGTTTTTT. Translation gives CASSDFGELFF.

The CDR3 protein is CASSGWGQGDTGELFF. The DNA of the CDR3 is TGTGCCAGCAGCGGATGGGGACAGGGAGACACCGGGGAGCTGTTTTTT. This chain links TRBV11-1 with TRBJ2-2; 9 nucleotides align to TRBD1. Germline CDR1 is SGHAT and CDR2 is FQDESV (reference sequence). The CDR3 covers 16 residues. V lost 5 bases to trimming and J lost 3 bases; unmatched junction nucleotides: 7.

The genes are TRBV2 and TRBJ2-1; TRBD1 aligns across 8 bases. Germline CDR1 reads SNHLY; CDR2 reads FYNNEI. There are 13 residues in the CDR3. The J segment lost 9 bases and the V segment lost 4 bases, leaving 5 bases of the junction unmatched. In nucleotides, the CDR3 is TGTGCCAGCAGTGGGCAGGGGGCGGTTGAGCAGTTCTTC. Residues: CASSGQGAVEQFF.

This clone was seen a single time. The CDR3 DNA reads TGTGCCAGCAGTGTTGTCGGCTCTGGAAACACCATATATTTT. Its protein is CASSVVGSGNTIYF. This chain uses TRBV6-1 with TRBJ1-3, with D unresolved. Germline assignment: CDR1 MNHNS and CDR2 SASEGT. The V gene lost 4 bases and the J gene lost 0 bases, with 7 bases spanning the gap. This CDR3 is 14 amino acids long.

The chain is built from TRBV12-5 and TRBJ2-2; 9 nucleotides match TRBD1. V lost 3 bases, J lost 7 bases, and 3 bases stayed unmatched. Germline assignment: CDR1 LGHNT and CDR2 FRNRAP. The CDR3 is 14 residues long. The CDR3 sequence is CASGLQGALGELFF. CDR3 coding DNA: TGTGCTAGTGGTTTACAGGGGGCGCTCGGGGAGCTGTTTTTT.

This chain links TRBV21-1 with TRBJ2-7. TRBV21-1 is tagged as a pseudogene. CDR3 length equals 16 residues. The CDR3 spells CASSTSVLHVLDEQYF. In nucleotides, the CDR3 is TGTGCCAGCAGTACAAGTGTGCTACACGTGTTAGACGAGCAGTACTTC.

The chain carries TRBV7-2 and TRBJ2-7; 7 bases agree with TRBD2. Germline CDR1 is SGHTA and CDR2 is FQGNSA. After removal of 5 bases from V and 3 bases from J, the junction contained 13 bases not matched to a gene. This CDR3 region has 16 residues. The CDR3 nucleotides read TGTGCCAGCAGCCCTCTTTCGCAGCGGGATCTCTACGAGCAGTACTTC. Its translation: CASSPLSQRDLYEQYF.

This clone occurred once. V is TRBV5-4 and J is TRBJ1-1; no reliable D call. The CDR3 sequence is 14 residues long. Looked up from germline, CDR1 is SGHNT and CDR2 is YYREEE (reference sequence). V lost 0 bases and J lost 8, with 14 bases in between. The CDR3 region has the DNA TGTGCCAGCAGCTTGGGGAGTCGGGGATCGGAAGCTTTCTTT. Translating gives CASSLGSRGSEAFF. The whole variable domain, remainder taken from reference TRBV5-4 and TRBJ1-1, is ETGVTQSPTHLIKTRGQQVTLRCSSQSGHNTVSWYQQALGQGPQFIFQYYREEENGRGNFPPRFSGLQFPNYSSELNVNALELDDSALYLCASSLGSRGSEAFFGQGTRLTVV.

The chain combines TRBV7-9 with TRBJ1-2; no reliable D call. The CDR3 consists of 11 residues. The germline gives CDR1 SEHNR, CDR2 FQNEAQ (reference sequence). V gave up 5 bases and J gave up 8 bases, with 9 bases separating them. In nucleotides, the CDR3 is TGTGCCAGCAGCCTGGACCTGGGCTACACCTTC. This sequence encodes CASSLDLGYTF.

The chain uses TRBV19 and TRBJ2-7; a weak D match, TRBD2 (6 bases). The V gene's germline CDR1 is LNHDA and CDR2 SQIVND (reference sequence). V lost 4 bases, J lost 2 bases, and 18 bases lay in between. The CDR3 covers 16 residues. CDR3 bases: TGTGCCAGTAGTACCCCATATAGCGGAAACCCCTACGAGCAGTACTTC. This gives the protein CASSTPYSGNPYEQYF.

The chain employs TRBV27 and TRBJ2-1; 8 nucleotides agree with TRBD2. The V gene end was trimmed by 5 bases and the J gene end by 4 bases; junction bases not matched to a gene: 7. The CDR3 has 15 amino acids. The V gene's germline CDR1 is MNHEY and CDR2 SMNVEV (reference sequence). CDR3 amino acids: CASSPPAGGYNEQFF. The CDR3 DNA is TGTGCCAGCAGTCCTCCGGCGGGGGGATACAATGAGCAGTTCTTC.

V is TRBV5-4 and J is TRBJ2-1, with 8 positions matching TRBD2. Germline V gene lookup returns CDR1 SGHNT and CDR2 YYREEE (reference sequence). This CDR3 contains 15 residues. Trimming removed 4 bases from V and 8 bases from J; junction bases left unmatched: 11. CDR3 loop: CASSRGLADEDEQFF. The CDR3 DNA reads as TGTGCCAGCAGCCGAGGACTAGCAGACGAGGATGAGCAGTTCTTC.

V and J are TRBV7-6 and TRBJ1-4, with TRBD1 identical over 8 bases. The CDR3 sequence is 14 residues long. V lost 5 bases and J lost 5; bases outside the gene matches: 4. Germline V gene data show CDR1 as SGHVS and CDR2 as FNYEAQ. The CDR3 nucleotides read TGTGCCAGCAGCCTCGGGACAGGCAATGAAAAACTGTTTTTT. This translates into CASSLGTGNEKLFF.

The chain uses TRBV5-1 and TRBJ2-7; TRBD2 might be the D (6 bases). V was cut by 5 bases and J by 4 bases, with 19 bases left in between. The CDR3 runs 15 residues. The germline V gene encodes CDR1 SGHRS and CDR2 YFSETQ. This CDR3 reads CASRKGTDYEYEQYF. The CDR3 nucleotides are TGCGCCAGCAGAAAAGGGACTGACTACGAATACGAGCAGTACTTC.

This clone was found once. This sequence joins TRBV6-5 and TRBJ1-5, with a possible D match to TRBD1 (6 bases). V dropped 2 bases and J dropped 3 bases, with 11 bases sitting between them. CDR1 MNHEY and CDR2 SVGAGI come from the germline V gene. This CDR3 spans 15 amino acids. CDR3 nucleotide sequence: TGTGCCAGCAGTTACAGAGGGGGGCACAATCAGCCCCAGCATTTT. It translates to CASSYRGGHNQPQHF.

The V gene is TRBV2, the J gene TRBJ2-1; perhaps TRBD2 as D (5 bases). V was clipped by 7 bases and J by 9 bases, with 16 bases between them. The germline gives CDR1 SNHLY, CDR2 FYNNEI. This CDR3 is built from 13 residues. The CDR3 DNA reads as TGTGCCAGCAACCCGTTTTACGGAGGTGAGCAGTTCTTC. It yields the protein CASNPFYGGEQFF.

V gene TRBV9 combines with J gene TRBJ2-1; the D gene is possibly TRBD2 (6 bases). Trimming took off 1 base at V and 0 bases at J, with 14 bases between the two ends. CDR1 is SGDLS, CDR2 YYNGEE, per germline. The CDR3 covers 17 residues. The CDR3 coding sequence is TGTGCCAGCAGCGTAATCGGGGGAGGCTACTCCTACAATGAGCAGTTCTTC. This sequence encodes CASSVIGGGYSYNEQFF.

This chain uses TRBV18 with TRBJ1-1; D is uncertain. The CDR3 loop spans 16 amino acids. Germline assignment: CDR1 KGHSH and CDR2 LQKENI. V was trimmed by 3 bases and J by 4 bases, leaving 18 bases between them. CDR3 coding DNA: TGTGCCAGCTCACCCCGGGTCCTAAAGCCAGGCACTGAAGCTTTCTTT. Its protein is CASSPRVLKPGTEAFF.

The CDR3 DNA reads as TGTGCCAGCAGTGCCCGCGTGCAATGTAGAAAGACCTATGGCTACACCTTC. Its protein product is CASSARVQCRKTYGYTF. This chain joins TRBV6-1 and TRBJ1-2; D not resolved. V was cut by 4 bases and J by 4 bases, with 22 bases left in between. From germline, CDR1 is MNHNS and CDR2 SASEGT. The CDR3 spans 17 residues.